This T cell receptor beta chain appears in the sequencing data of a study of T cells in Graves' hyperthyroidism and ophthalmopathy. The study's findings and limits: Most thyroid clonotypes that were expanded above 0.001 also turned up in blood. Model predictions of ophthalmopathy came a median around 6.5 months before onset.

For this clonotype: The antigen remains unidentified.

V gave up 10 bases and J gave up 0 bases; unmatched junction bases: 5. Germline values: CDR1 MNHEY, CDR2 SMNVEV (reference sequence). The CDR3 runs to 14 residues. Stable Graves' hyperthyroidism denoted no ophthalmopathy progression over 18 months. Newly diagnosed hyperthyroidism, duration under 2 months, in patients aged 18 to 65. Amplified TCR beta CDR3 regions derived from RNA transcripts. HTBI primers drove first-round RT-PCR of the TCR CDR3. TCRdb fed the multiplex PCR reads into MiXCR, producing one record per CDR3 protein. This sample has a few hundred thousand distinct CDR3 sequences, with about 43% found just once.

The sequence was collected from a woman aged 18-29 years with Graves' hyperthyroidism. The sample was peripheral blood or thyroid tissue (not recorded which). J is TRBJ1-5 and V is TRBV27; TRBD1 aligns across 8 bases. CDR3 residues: CATQGADSNQPQHF. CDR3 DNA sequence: TGTGCCACCCAGGGGGCGGATAGCAATCAGCCCCAGCATTTT.